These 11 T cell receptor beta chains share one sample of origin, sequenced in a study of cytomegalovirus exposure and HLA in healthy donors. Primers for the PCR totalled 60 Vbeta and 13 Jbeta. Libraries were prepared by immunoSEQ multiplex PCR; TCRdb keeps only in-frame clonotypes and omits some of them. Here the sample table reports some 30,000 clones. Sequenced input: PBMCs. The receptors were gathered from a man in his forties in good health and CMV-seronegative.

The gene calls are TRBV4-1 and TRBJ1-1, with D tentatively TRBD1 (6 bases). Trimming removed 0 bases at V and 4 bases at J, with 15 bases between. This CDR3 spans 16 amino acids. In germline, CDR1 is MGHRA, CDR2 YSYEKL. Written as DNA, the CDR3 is TGCGCCAGCAGCCAAGATAGATACAGGGCTGGCACTGAAGCTTTCTTT. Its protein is CASSQDRYRAGTEAFF.

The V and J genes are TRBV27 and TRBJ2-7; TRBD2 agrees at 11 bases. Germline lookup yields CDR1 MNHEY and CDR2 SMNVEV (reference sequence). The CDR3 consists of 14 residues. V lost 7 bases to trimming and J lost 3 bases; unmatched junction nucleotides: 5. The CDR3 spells CASTRTSGFYEQYF. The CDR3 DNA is TGTGCCAGCACCCGGACTAGCGGGTTCTACGAGCAGTACTTC.

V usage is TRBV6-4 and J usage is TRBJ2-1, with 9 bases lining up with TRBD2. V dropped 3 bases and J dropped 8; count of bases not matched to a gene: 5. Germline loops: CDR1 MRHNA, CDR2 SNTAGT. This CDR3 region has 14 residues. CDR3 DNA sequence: TGTGCCAGCAGTGAATTAGCGGGGGCGGATGAGCAGTTCTTC. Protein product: CASSELAGADEQFF.

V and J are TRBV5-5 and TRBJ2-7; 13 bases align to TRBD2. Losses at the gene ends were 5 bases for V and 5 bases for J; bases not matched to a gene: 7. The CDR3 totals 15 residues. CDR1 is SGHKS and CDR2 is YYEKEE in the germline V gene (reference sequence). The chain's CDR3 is CASSFPGLAGHEQYF. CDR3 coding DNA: TGTGCCAGCAGTTTCCCGGGACTAGCGGGGCACGAGCAGTACTTC.

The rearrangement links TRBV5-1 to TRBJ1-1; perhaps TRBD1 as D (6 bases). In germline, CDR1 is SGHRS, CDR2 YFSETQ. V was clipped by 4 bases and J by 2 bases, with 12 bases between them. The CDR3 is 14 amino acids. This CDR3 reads CASSINRVNTEAFF. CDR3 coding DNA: TGCGCCAGCAGCATAAACAGGGTCAACACTGAAGCTTTCTTT.

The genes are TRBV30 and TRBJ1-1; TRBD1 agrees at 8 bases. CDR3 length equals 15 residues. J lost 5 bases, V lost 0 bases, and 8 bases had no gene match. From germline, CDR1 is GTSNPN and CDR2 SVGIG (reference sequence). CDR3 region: CAWSVPDREGTEAFF. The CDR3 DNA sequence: TGTGCCTGGAGTGTACCGGACAGGGAGGGGACTGAAGCTTTCTTT. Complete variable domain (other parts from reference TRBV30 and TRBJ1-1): SQTIHQWPATLVQPVGSPLSLECTVEGTSNPNLYWYRQAAGRGLQLLFYSVGIGQISSEVPQNLSASRPQDRQFILSSKKLLLSDSGFYLCAWSVPDREGTEAFFGQGTRLTVV.

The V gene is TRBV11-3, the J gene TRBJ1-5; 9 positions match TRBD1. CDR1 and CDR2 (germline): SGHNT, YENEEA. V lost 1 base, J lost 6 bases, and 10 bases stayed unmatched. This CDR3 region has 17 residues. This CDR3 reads CASSLVGQGAGGQPQHF. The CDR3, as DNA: TGTGCCAGCAGCTTAGTGGGACAGGGTGCCGGCGGTCAGCCCCAGCATTTT.

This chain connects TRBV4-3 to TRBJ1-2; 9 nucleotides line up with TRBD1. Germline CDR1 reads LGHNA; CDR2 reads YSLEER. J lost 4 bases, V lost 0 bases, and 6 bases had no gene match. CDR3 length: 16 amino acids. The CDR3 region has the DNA TGCGCCAGCAGCCAAGATCGCCCGACAGGGGGCTATGGCTACACCTTC. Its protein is CASSQDRPTGGYGYTF.

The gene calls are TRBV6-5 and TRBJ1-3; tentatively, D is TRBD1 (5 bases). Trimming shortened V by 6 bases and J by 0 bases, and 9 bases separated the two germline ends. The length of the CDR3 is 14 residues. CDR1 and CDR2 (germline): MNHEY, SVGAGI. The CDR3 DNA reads TGTGCCAGCAGCAGGGATTACTCTGGAAACACCATATATTTT. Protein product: CASSRDYSGNTIYF.

The chain's CDR3 is CASSLDGTGVTGELFF. The CDR3 coding sequence is TGTGCCAGCAGCTTGGACGGGACAGGGGTAACCGGGGAGCTGTTTTTT. V usage is TRBV5-4 and J usage is TRBJ2-2; 10 nucleotides line up with TRBD1. This CDR3 is 16 amino acids long. Germline V gene data show CDR1 as SGHNT and CDR2 as YYREEE (reference sequence). V was clipped by 0 bases and J by 5 bases; unmatched bases: 4.

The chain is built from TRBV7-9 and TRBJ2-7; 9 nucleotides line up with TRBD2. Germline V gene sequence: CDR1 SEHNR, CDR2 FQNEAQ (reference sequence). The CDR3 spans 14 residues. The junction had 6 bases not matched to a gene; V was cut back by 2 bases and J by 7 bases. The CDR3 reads CASSLSGRSGEQYF. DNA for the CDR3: TGTGCCAGCAGCTTAAGCGGGAGGTCGGGAGAGCAGTACTTC.